Below are 19 T cell receptor beta chains sequenced from a single sample in a study of CD8+ T cells in alopecia areata. The sequencing template was cDNA reverse transcribed from extracted RNA. Produced via immunoSEQ multiplex PCR; TCRdb's table is partial and in-frame only. The sample has 100,000 to 150,000 clones; about 49% are singletons. Sequenced here: CD8+ T cells sorted from blood, sampled at week 0. All receptors derive from a human donor with alopecia areata.

V is TRBV5-1 and J is TRBJ2-7; D tentatively fits TRBD1 or TRBD2 (6 bases each). The ends were cut back, 0 bases at V and 5 bases at J, with 15 bases in the middle. Germline V gene data show CDR1 as SGHRS and CDR2 as YFSETQ. The length of the CDR3 is 15 residues. The CDR3 protein is CASSLEARGGHEQYF. In nucleotides, the CDR3 is TGCGCCAGCAGCTTGGAGGCCAGGGGAGGACACGAGCAGTACTTC.

This rearrangement joins TRBV4-3 to TRBJ2-7; D is perhaps TRBD2 (5 bases). The ends were cut back, 0 bases at V and 1 base at J, with 13 bases in the middle. This CDR3 spans 16 amino acids. Germline-derived CDR1 and CDR2 are LGHNA and YSLEER. In DNA, the CDR3 is TGCGCCAGCAGCCAAGAGCAGGACTCACTGTCCTACGAGCAGTACTTC. Encoded protein: CASSQEQDSLSYEQYF.

The V gene is TRBV6-5, the J gene TRBJ2-7, with TRBD2 matching 11 bases. The V gene's germline CDR1 is MNHEY and CDR2 SVGAGI. The CDR3 extends over 14 amino acids. The V gene end was trimmed by 6 bases and the J gene end by 3 bases; junction bases not matched to a gene: 4. DNA of the CDR3: TGTGCCAGCAGCGGACTAGCGGGTATCTACGAGCAGTACTTC. Translating gives CASSGLAGIYEQYF.

This sequence joins TRBV2 and TRBJ2-3, with TRBD2 matching over 8 bases. With 3 bases clipped from V and 1 base from J, the junction kept 0 bases outside the gene matches. The CDR3 is 14 residues long. Germline V gene lookup returns CDR1 SNHLY and CDR2 FYNNEI. Here the CDR3 reads CASSERGGTDTQYF. In nucleotides, the CDR3 is TGTGCCAGCAGTGAGCGGGGGGGCACAGATACGCAGTATTTT. Based on the CDR3 plus reference TRBV2 and TRBJ2-3, the full variable domain is EPEVTQTPSHQVTQMGQEVILRCVPISNHLYFYWYRQILGQKVEFLVSFYNNEISEKSEIFDDQFSVERPDGSNFTLKIRSTKLEDSAMYFCASSERGGTDTQYFGPGTRLTVL.

This clone is a singleton in its sample. This CDR3 reads CASSRTIDSPLHF. The CDR3 DNA is TGCGCCAGCAGTCGGACGATCGATTCACCCCTCCACTTT. The V and J genes are TRBV4-1 and TRBJ1-6; D call uncertain. The CDR3 is made up of 13 amino acids. Looked up from germline, CDR1 is MGHRA and CDR2 is YSYEKL. V gave up 6 bases and J gave up 8 bases, with 11 bases separating them.

The chain employs TRBV7-9 and TRBJ2-4; perhaps TRBD1 as D (5 bases). The CDR3 is 15 amino acids. Germline V gives CDR1 SEHNR, CDR2 FQNEAQ (reference sequence). V was trimmed by 1 base and J by 0 bases, leaving 7 bases between them. The CDR3 nucleotides read TGTGCCAGCAGCTTAGTAGGGGTAGCCAAAAACATTCAGTACTTC. Its protein is CASSLVGVAKNIQYF. The full variable domain, in which reference TRBV7-9 and TRBJ2-4 provide the parts outside the CDR3, is DTGVSQNPRHKITKRGQNVTFRCDPISEHNRLYWYRQTLGQGPEFLTYFQNEAQLEKSRLLSDRFSAERPKGSFSTLEIQRTEQGDSAMYLCASSLVGVAKNIQYFGAGTRLSVL.

The chain carries TRBV30 and TRBJ1-1; no firm D call. The germline gives CDR1 GTSNPN, CDR2 SVGIG (reference sequence). The germline V and J ends were trimmed by 1 base and 3 bases, with 3 bases remaining between them. CDR3 length: 11 amino acids. The CDR3 region has the DNA TGTGCCTGGAGTGGATACACTGAAGCTTTCTTT. Residues: CAWSGYTEAFF.

The rearrangement joins TRBV27 to TRBJ2-1, with D tentatively TRBD2 (6 bases). Germline CDR1 is MNHEY and CDR2 is SMNVEV (reference sequence). The CDR3 length is 15 residues. Trimming removed 7 bases from V and 6 bases from J, with 19 bases in between. The CDR3 region is CASTFRPTGGNEQFF. The CDR3 region has the DNA TGTGCCAGCACCTTCCGGCCTACCGGGGGCAATGAGCAGTTCTTC.

This clone has a handful of counts. In DNA form, the CDR3 reads TGCAGCGTTGACCGCGGACAGGGGTTTGAGACCCAGTACTTC. This encodes CSVDRGQGFETQYF. The genes are TRBV29-1 and TRBJ2-5; 9 bases are shared with TRBD1. The trim removed 3 bases at V and 5 bases at J, leaving 7 bases unmatched. This CDR3 is 14 amino acids long. Per the germline V gene, CDR1 is SQVTM and CDR2 is ANQGSEA.

The chain combines TRBV2 with TRBJ1-5; 8 bases match TRBD1. CDR1 is SNHLY and CDR2 is FYNNEI in the germline V gene. This CDR3 is 14 amino acids long. Losses at the gene ends were 4 bases for V and 1 base for J; bases not matched to a gene: 0. The CDR3 sequence is CASSGQGSNQPQHF. The CDR3 nucleotides read TGTGCCAGCAGTGGACAGGGGAGCAATCAGCCCCAGCATTTT.

This chain uses TRBV9 with TRBJ2-1, with 10 bases fitting TRBD2. V trimming: 3 bases; J trimming: 4 bases; junction bases outside the gene matches: 4. CDR3 length equals 15 residues. The germline gives CDR1 SGDLS, CDR2 YYNGEE. The CDR3, as DNA: TGTGCCAGCAGCGCAGGACTAGCGGAGTACAATGAGCAGTTCTTC. This codes for CASSAGLAEYNEQFF. Together with reference TRBV9 and TRBJ2-1, the CDR3 gives the full variable domain: DSGVTQTPKHLITATGQRVTLRCSPRSGDLSVYWYQQSLDQGLQFLIQYYNGEERAKGNILERFSAQQFPDLHSELNLSSLELGDSALYFCASSAGLAEYNEQFFGPGTRLTVL.

This clone was seen a few times. The V call is TRBV30, the J call TRBJ1-1; D remains unclear. Germline assignment: CDR1 GTSNPN and CDR2 SVGIG (reference sequence). The CDR3 length is 11 residues. The germline V and J ends were trimmed by 0 bases and 5 bases, with 4 bases remaining between them. Written as DNA, the CDR3 is TGTGCCTGGAGTGTACCTACTGAAGCTTTCTTT. Translated, it gives CAWSVPTEAFF.

This clone occurred a few times. This chain uses TRBV27 with TRBJ2-7, with 7 bases that match TRBD1. With 5 bases clipped from V and 5 bases from J, the junction kept 9 bases outside the gene matches. Germline V lookup: CDR1 MNHEY, CDR2 SMNVEV (reference sequence). This CDR3 contains 14 residues. Here the CDR3 reads CASSPSGRGNEQYF. The CDR3 bases are TGTGCCAGCAGTCCCTCGGGCAGGGGGAACGAGCAGTACTTC.

CDR3 DNA: TGTGCCAGCCACGCGGGACAGGGGACCAATCAGCCCCAGCATTTT. This codes for CASHAGQGTNQPQHF. The J gene is TRBJ1-5, the V gene TRBV27, with 10 nucleotides matching TRBD1. The CDR3 covers 15 residues. The V gene end was trimmed by 8 bases and the J gene end by 3 bases; junction bases not matched to a gene: 7. CDR1 and CDR2 from the germline V gene are MNHEY and SMNVEV (reference sequence).

J is TRBJ2-7 and V is TRBV27; 7 bases are shared with TRBD2. The CDR3 spans 13 residues. CDR1 is MNHEY and CDR2 is SMNVEV in the germline V gene (reference sequence). The ends lost 6 bases at V and 3 bases at J; junction bases unmatched: 5. As DNA, the CDR3 is TGTGCCAGCAGGGGAGGGGATCGCTACGAGCAGTACTTC. This codes for CASRGGDRYEQYF.

V is TRBV6-5 and J is TRBJ2-2, with 7 bases lining up with TRBD2. This CDR3 is built from 13 residues. V dropped 6 bases and J dropped 5; count of bases not matched to a gene: 3. Germline assignment: CDR1 MNHEY and CDR2 SVGAGI. The CDR3 loop reads CASSHGGTGELFF. The CDR3 DNA sequence: TGTGCCAGCAGCCACGGGGGGACCGGGGAGCTGTTTTTT.

V usage is TRBV5-6 and J usage is TRBJ1-2; D possibly corresponds to TRBD1 (6 bases). The CDR3 runs 15 residues. Germline CDR1 SGHDT, CDR2 YYEEEE. Deletions cut 7 bases from V and 4 bases from J, with 20 bases between. The CDR3 loop reads CASLRTDSPPYGYTF. DNA of the CDR3: TGTGCCAGCCTTAGAACGGACAGCCCCCCCTATGGCTACACCTTC.

In this sample, this clone turned up a few times. The chain couples TRBV5-4 to TRBJ2-3; possibly TRBD1 for D (5 bases). This CDR3 comprises 13 residues. Between the trimmed V and J ends, which lost 0 bases and 5 bases, there was a span of 7 bases. CDR1 SGHNT and CDR2 YYREEE come from the germline V gene (reference sequence). The CDR3 nucleotides are TGTGCCAGCAGCTTGGGGGGCCGAGATACGCAGTATTTT. Translating it yields CASSLGGRDTQYF.

The V call is TRBV5-6, the J call TRBJ2-5; 7 bases map to TRBD2. The CDR3 is 15 amino acids. Losses at the gene ends were 2 bases for V and 2 bases for J; bases not matched to a gene: 6. Germline loops: CDR1 SGHDT, CDR2 YYEEEE. In DNA, the CDR3 is TGTGCCAGCAGCTTTTTCCAGGGAGGGCAAGAGACCCAGTACTTC. Translating it yields CASSFFQGGQETQYF.